These T cell receptor beta chains were read from a single sample in a study of early T cells in non-severe SARS-CoV-2 infection. One entry per CDR3 protein results from TCRdb running MiXCR on the 5' RACE reads. The table shows about 63,000 distinct CDR3 sequences, with roughly 13% occurring only once. The sequenced sample was whole blood. Receptors were obtained from an adult who was a healthcare worker with PCR-confirmed SARS-CoV-2 infection or an uninfected control (not recorded which). Each CDR3 is given with its conserved first and last residue. The D gene is left open where the match is weak. Size is omitted from some rows. Given values are once, few, many or a class for expanded clones.

v_call,clone_size,d_call,cdr3_length,j_call,cdr3_nt,cdr3_aa
TRBV6-5,large,TRBD1,12,TRBJ1-1,TGTGCCAGCAGTGAACAGGGGCTAGAAGCTTTCTTT,CASSEQGLEAFF
TRBV10-1,many,.,18,TRBJ2-3,TGCGCCAGCAGCCCCTCCGGGGTACCCCCCCCTTATGGAGATACGCAGTATTTT,CASSPSGVPPPYGDTQYF
TRBV29-1,many,TRBD1,12,TRBJ2-7,TGCAGCGTCCGGACAGGGAGGAACGAGCAGTACTTC,CSVRTGRNEQYF
TRBV30,.,.,14,TRBJ1-2,TGTGCCTGGAGCCGGACAGACAAAAACTATGGCTACACCTTC,CAWSRTDKNYGYTF
TRBV20-1,.,.,14,TRBJ1-3,TGCAGTGCTAGCATGATGGAGTCTGAAAACACCATATATTTT,CSASMMESENTIYF
TRBV12-3/TRBV12-4,many,TRBD2,17,TRBJ2-3,TGTGCCAGCAGTTTAAGGCTAGCGGGGGGGCACGCAGATACGCAGTATTTT,CASSLRLAGGHADTQYF
TRBV5-1,many,.,13,TRBJ1-1,TGCGCCAGCAGCTTGGGGGCGACCACTGAAGCTTTCTTT,CASSLGATTEAFF
TRBV2,many,TRBD1,13,TRBJ1-1,TGTGCCAGCAGGAACAGGGGGAACACTGAAGCTTTCTTT,CASRNRGNTEAFF
TRBV27,.,.,14,TRBJ1-5,TGTGCCAGCAGTTTAAGCAGAAACAATCAGCCCCAGCATTTT,CASSLSRNNQPQHF
TRBV27,.,.,14,TRBJ2-1,TGTGCCAGCAGTTCCGCCGTGCGGTCTGATGAGCAGTTCTTC,CASSSAVRSDEQFF
TRBV6-4,.,.,14,TRBJ2-1,TGTGCCAGCAGTGAAACCCCTTTCCCCCCGGGGCAGTTCTTC,CASSETPFPPGQFF
TRBV29-1,.,TRBD1,16,TRBJ1-3,TGCAGCGTTGACGATACCGACAGGGGCTCTGGAAACACCATATATTTT,CSVDDTDRGSGNTIYF
TRBV11-2,.,TRBD1,14,TRBJ1-1,TGTGCCAGCAGCTTACCGGGACAGGGTGCTGAAGCTTTCTTT,CASSLPGQGAEAFF
TRBV12-3/TRBV12-4,many,TRBD1,14,TRBJ2-2,TGTGCCAGTACGGGACAGGGTGACACCGGGGAGCTGTTTTTT,CASTGQGDTGELFF
TRBV6-5,few,.,13,TRBJ1-5,TGTGCCAGCAGCTTCTCGCCCGGCCAGCCCCAGCATTTT,CASSFSPGQPQHF
TRBV11-3,.,.,16,TRBJ2-1,TGTGCCAGCAGCTTACGGGCAGGGGATACTAACAATGAGCAGTTCTTC,CASSLRAGDTNNEQFF
TRBV10-3,.,.,14,TRBJ2-2,TGTGCCATCAGGATAGGAGGGGGCCGCCGGGAGCTGTTTTTT,CAIRIGGGRRELFF
TRBV9,.,TRBD2,15,TRBJ2-7,TGTGCCAGCAGCGTAGATAGCGGGGGGTTCAACGAGCAGTACTTC,CASSVDSGGFNEQYF
TRBV18,many,.,12,TRBJ2-1,TGTGCCAGCTCACAGGGGTCTGGTGAGCAGTTCTTC,CASSQGSGEQFF
TRBV3-1,many,.,15,TRBJ2-2,TGTGCCAGCAGCCAAGGAAGAACAGGGAACGGGGAGCTGTTTTTT,CASSQGRTGNGELFF
TRBV6-2/TRBV6-3,many,.,11,TRBJ1-1,TGTGCCAGCAGTTACGGGCAGCAAGCTTTCTTT,CASSYGQQAFF
TRBV20-1,many,.,16,TRBJ2-2,TGCAGTGCTAGAGATGGTGACGCCACGAACACCGGGGAGCTGTTTTTT,CSARDGDATNTGELFF
TRBV29-1,many,TRBD2,14,TRBJ2-2,TGCAGCGTCTCGAGCGGGGTTGACACCGGGGAGCTGTTTTTT,CSVSSGVDTGELFF
TRBV4-3,many,.,14,TRBJ2-3,TGCGCCAGCAGCCAAGATCTGGGATCAGATACGCAGTATTTT,CASSQDLGSDTQYF
TRBV25-1,.,.,12,TRBJ1-1,TGTGCCAGCGAGAGTGTTAACACTGAAGCTTTCTTT,CASESVNTEAFF
TRBV7-9,few,.,17,TRBJ2-6,TGTGCCAGCAGCTCAGAGGGCTTCAGATCTGGGGCCAACGTCCTGACTTTC,CASSSEGFRSGANVLTF
TRBV7-2,few,TRBD1,14,TRBJ2-3,TGTGCCAGCGGCCGGGACAGGGCCACAGATACGCAGTATTTT,CASGRDRATDTQYF
TRBV4-3,many,TRBD2,16,TRBJ2-3,TGCGCCAGCAGCCAAGCTAGCGGGGGCCACACAGATACGCAGTATTTT,CASSQASGGHTDTQYF
TRBV9,.,.,14,TRBJ2-3,TGTGCCAGCAGCGTAGGTGGCTTCACAGATACGCAGTATTTT,CASSVGGFTDTQYF
TRBV19,.,.,10,TRBJ2-2,TGTGCCAGTGGGTCCGGGGAGCTGTTTTTT,CASGSGELFF
TRBV19,many,TRBD1,15,TRBJ2-7,TGTGCCAGTAGCCCAACAGGGGGCACGGACTACGAGCAGTACTTC,CASSPTGGTDYEQYF
TRBV29-1,many,.,13,TRBJ2-7,TGCAGCGTTGAACACCCGGGACCCTACGAGCAGTACTTC,CSVEHPGPYEQYF
TRBV5-1,.,.,14,TRBJ2-7,TGCGCCAGCAGCTTAAAGGGGGTAGCGTCCGAGCAGTACTTC,CASSLKGVASEQYF
TRBV29-1,few,.,13,TRBJ1-2,TGCAGCGTTGGGGCAGGGGTTAACTATGGCTACACCTTC,CSVGAGVNYGYTF
TRBV6-2/TRBV6-3,.,TRBD2,17,TRBJ2-7,TGTGCCAGCATTTCGGGGGGAAGAAACCCCCGGGCCTACGAGCAGTACTTC,CASISGGRNPRAYEQYF
TRBV3-1,.,.,13,TRBJ1-1,TGTGCCAGCAGCCCCCGAAGGAACACTGAAGCTTTCTTT,CASSPRRNTEAFF
TRBV2,many,.,13,TRBJ1-1,TGTGCCAGCAGCGCAGGGCAGAACACTGAAGCTTTCTTT,CASSAGQNTEAFF
TRBV20-1,many,.,14,TRBJ1-5,TGCAGTGCTAAATGGGCGGCTAGCAATCAGCCCCAGCATTTT,CSAKWAASNQPQHF
TRBV18,many,TRBD2,15,TRBJ2-7,TGTGCCAGTTCCACGAATATAGCGGGGGGAAACGAGCAGTACTTC,CASSTNIAGGNEQYF
TRBV9,.,.,15,TRBJ2-3,TGTGCCAGCAGATCGCTGTCAGGTCCCACAGATACGCAGTATTTT,CASRSLSGPTDTQYF
TRBV11-2,.,.,15,TRBJ2-3,TGTGCCAGCAGCCCAGGGCGGGGATACACAGATACGCAGTATTTT,CASSPGRGYTDTQYF
TRBV4-3,few,.,15,TRBJ2-6,TGCGCCAGCAGCCAAGACGTCTCTGGGGCCAACGTCCTGACTTTC,CASSQDVSGANVLTF
TRBV29-1,many,TRBD2,16,TRBJ2-5,TGCAGCGTTGAGGCGCCTAGCGGGGGCCCCAGGGGGACCCAGTACTTC,CSVEAPSGGPRGTQYF
TRBV27,.,.,14,TRBJ1-1,TGTGCCAGCAGTTTACAGGGGCGGTACACTGAAGCTTTCTTT,CASSLQGRYTEAFF
TRBV7-3,.,.,15,TRBJ2-7,TGTGCCAGCAGCTTTCAGGCAGGTGACTCCTACGAGCAGTACTTC,CASSFQAGDSYEQYF
TRBV10-3,few,TRBD1,16,TRBJ2-7,TGTGCCATCAGTTCCGCCCCGGGACAGGCTTCCTACGAGCAGTACTTC,CAISSAPGQASYEQYF
TRBV6-2/TRBV6-3,many,.,13,TRBJ1-2,TGTGCCAGCAGGCCGACAGGCTTTGGTGGCTACACCTTC,CASRPTGFGGYTF
TRBV27,many,.,11,TRBJ2-7,TGTGCCAGCAGTTCTCCCTACGAGCAGTACTTC,CASSSPYEQYF
TRBV12-5,many,TRBD1,15,TRBJ2-7,TGTGCTAGTGGTTTGCCGACAGGGGCGGGGTACGAGCAGTACTTC,CASGLPTGAGYEQYF
TRBV10-2,few,.,16,TRBJ2-3,TGCGCCAGCAGTGAGGGGGGGGCTCCACGTTCGGATACGCAGTATTTT,CASSEGGAPRSDTQYF
TRBV5-1,many,.,14,TRBJ2-3,TGCGCCAGCAGCTTTAGACAGAACACAGATACGCAGTATTTT,CASSFRQNTDTQYF
TRBV7-9,few,.,17,TRBJ2-7,TGTGCCAGCAGCTTAGGAGGGCTAGCGAGGAGCTCCTACGAGCAGTACTTC,CASSLGGLARSSYEQYF
TRBV7-6,.,.,11,TRBJ2-1,TGTGCCAGCAGCTTAGAAAATGAGCAGTTCTTC,CASSLENEQFF
TRBV4-1,few,.,15,TRBJ1-2,TGCGCCAGCAGCCAAAATGGAATCAGGGCTGATGGCTACACCTTC,CASSQNGIRADGYTF